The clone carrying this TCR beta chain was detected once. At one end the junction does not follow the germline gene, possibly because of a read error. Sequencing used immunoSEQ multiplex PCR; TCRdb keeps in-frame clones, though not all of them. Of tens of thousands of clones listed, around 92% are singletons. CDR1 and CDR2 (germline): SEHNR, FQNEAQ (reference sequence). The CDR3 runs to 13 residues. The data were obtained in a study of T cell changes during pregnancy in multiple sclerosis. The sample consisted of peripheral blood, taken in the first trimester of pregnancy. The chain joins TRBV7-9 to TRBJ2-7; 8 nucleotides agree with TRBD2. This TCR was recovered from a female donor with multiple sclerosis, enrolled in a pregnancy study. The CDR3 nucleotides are TGTGCCAGCAGCTTAGATAGCGGGACCGCACAAAAATTC. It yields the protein CASSLDSGTAQKF.